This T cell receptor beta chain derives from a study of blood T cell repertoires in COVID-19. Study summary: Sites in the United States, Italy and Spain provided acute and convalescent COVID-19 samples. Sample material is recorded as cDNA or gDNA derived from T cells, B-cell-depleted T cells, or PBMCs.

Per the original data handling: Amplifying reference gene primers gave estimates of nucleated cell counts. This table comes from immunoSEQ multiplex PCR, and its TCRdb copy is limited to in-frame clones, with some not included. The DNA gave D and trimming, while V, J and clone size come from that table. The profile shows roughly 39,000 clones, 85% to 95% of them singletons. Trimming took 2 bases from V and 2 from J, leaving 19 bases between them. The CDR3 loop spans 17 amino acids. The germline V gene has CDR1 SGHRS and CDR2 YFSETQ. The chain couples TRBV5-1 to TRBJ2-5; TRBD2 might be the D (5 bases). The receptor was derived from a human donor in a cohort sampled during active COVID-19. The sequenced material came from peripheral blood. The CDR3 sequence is CASSFLSTGNLQETQYF. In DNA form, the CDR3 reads TGCGCCAGCAGCTTTTTATCTACGGGGAACTTACAAGAGACCCAGTACTTC.